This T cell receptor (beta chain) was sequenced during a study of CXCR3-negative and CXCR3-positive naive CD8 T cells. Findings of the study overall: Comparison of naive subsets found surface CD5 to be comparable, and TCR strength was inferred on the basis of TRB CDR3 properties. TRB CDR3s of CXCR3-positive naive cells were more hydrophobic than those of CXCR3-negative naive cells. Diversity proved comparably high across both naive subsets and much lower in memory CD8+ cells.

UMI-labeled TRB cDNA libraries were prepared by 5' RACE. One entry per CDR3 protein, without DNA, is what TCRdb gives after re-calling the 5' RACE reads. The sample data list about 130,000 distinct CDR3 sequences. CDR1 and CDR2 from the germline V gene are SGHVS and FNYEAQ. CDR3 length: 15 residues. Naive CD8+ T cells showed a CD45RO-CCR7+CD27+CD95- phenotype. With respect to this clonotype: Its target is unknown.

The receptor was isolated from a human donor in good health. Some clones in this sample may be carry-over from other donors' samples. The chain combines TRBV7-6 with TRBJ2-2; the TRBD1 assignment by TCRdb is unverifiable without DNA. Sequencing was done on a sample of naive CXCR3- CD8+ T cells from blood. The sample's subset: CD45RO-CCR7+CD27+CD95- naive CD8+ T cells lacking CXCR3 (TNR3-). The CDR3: CASSLAGTQGGELFF.